The 24 T cell receptor beta chains in this list originate from one sample, sequenced in a study of pediatric ulcerative colitis. Rectal tissue came from one to two pinch biopsies taken at colonoscopy. Data came from immunoSEQ multiplex PCR; TCRdb stores just in-frame clones and leaves some out. The sample contains around 12,000 clones, roughly four fifths of which appear only once. The sample was gut tissue. These receptor sequences come from a boy aged 5-17 years who was a control in a study of pediatric ulcerative colitis.

V usage is TRBV5-4 and J usage is TRBJ2-5; TRBD2 agrees at 13 bases. The length of the CDR3 is 16 residues. Germline loops: CDR1 SGHNT, CDR2 YYREEE (reference sequence). The V gene end was trimmed by 5 bases and the J gene end by 4 bases; junction bases not matched to a gene: 8. In nucleotides, the CDR3 is TGTGCCAGCAGGAACCGGACTAGCGGGAGAGGAGAGACCCAGTACTTC. Translating gives CASRNRTSGRGETQYF.

The V call is TRBV28, the J call TRBJ2-1, with TRBD2 matching over 10 bases. The length of the CDR3 is 16 residues. Germline trimming cut 1 base from V and 8 bases from J; bases unmatched to any gene: 8. The germline V gene has CDR1 MDHEN and CDR2 SYDVKM. The CDR3 bases are TGTGCCAGCAGTTTATCTAGCGGGAGTCTAAGGGATGAGCAGTTCTTC. It is translated as CASSLSSGSLRDEQFF.

The chain is built from TRBV6-5 and TRBJ1-3; D is undetermined. V was trimmed by 6 bases and J by 3 bases, leaving 18 bases between them. Germline assignment: CDR1 MNHEY and CDR2 SVGAGI. The CDR3 loop spans 16 amino acids. Here the CDR3 DNA reads TGTGCCAGCAGCTACACGGGCGTAGTAGGTGGAAACACCATATATTTT. This sequence encodes CASSYTGVVGGNTIYF.

This clone was seen only a few times. The chain employs TRBV4-3 and TRBJ2-1, with a weak D call TRBD1 (6 bases). Germline values: CDR1 LGHNA, CDR2 YSLEER. The CDR3 contains 15 residues. Trimming shortened V by 1 base and J by 4 bases, and 11 bases separated the two germline ends. The CDR3 region is CASSQGTVEYNEQFF. The CDR3 coding sequence is TGCGCCAGCAGCCAAGGGACAGTGGAGTACAATGAGCAGTTCTTC.

The rearrangement uses TRBV6-5 and TRBJ2-1, with 7 positions matching TRBD2. This CDR3 comprises 15 residues. Trimming removed 6 bases from V and 2 bases from J; junction bases left unmatched: 7. Germline values: CDR1 MNHEY, CDR2 SVGAGI. The CDR3 protein is CASRALAEAYNEQFF. The CDR3 nucleotides are TGTGCCAGCAGAGCCCTAGCGGAGGCCTACAATGAGCAGTTCTTC.

V is TRBV10-3 and J is TRBJ1-1, with a possible D match to TRBD1 (5 bases). Germline-derived CDR1 and CDR2 are ENHRY and SYGVKD. Trimming removed 0 bases at V and 0 bases at J, with 8 bases between. The CDR3 spans 15 residues. This CDR3 is CAISESGRLNTEAFF. The CDR3 DNA sequence: TGTGCCATCAGTGAGTCGGGACGGTTGAACACTGAAGCTTTCTTT.

This clone showed up just once. This chain connects TRBV7-3 to TRBJ2-1; 11 bases agree with TRBD1. CDR3 length: 15 residues. V trimming: 5 bases; J trimming: 6 bases; junction bases outside the gene matches: 6. CDR1 is SGHTA, CDR2 FQGTGA, per germline. This CDR3 reads CASSGAGTGGNEQFF. For the CDR3, the DNA is TGTGCCAGCAGCGGAGCGGGGACAGGGGGCAATGAGCAGTTCTTC.

This chain links TRBV4-2 with TRBJ2-3, with D possibly matching TRBD1 (5 bases). CDR1 and CDR2 (germline): LGHNA, YNFKEQ. The CDR3 spans 14 residues. Trimming took 4 bases from V and 6 from J, leaving 14 bases between them. The chain's CDR3 is CASSPEWGGDTQYF. The DNA of the CDR3 is TGTGCCAGCAGCCCTGAGTGGGGCGGTGATACGCAGTATTTT.

This sequence joins TRBV18 and TRBJ2-1; 7 positions agree with TRBD2. CDR3 length: 17 residues. The V and J ends lost 3 bases and 1 base, in that order; junction bases with no gene match: 9. Germline CDR1 and CDR2: KGHSH and LQKENI. CDR3 amino acids: CASSPFFGGSSYNEQFF. The CDR3 region has the DNA TGTGCCAGCTCACCTTTTTTTGGCGGGAGTTCCTACAATGAGCAGTTCTTC. Using reference TRBV18 and TRBJ2-1 for the parts outside the CDR3, the full variable domain is NAGVMQNPRHLVRRRGQEARLRCSPMKGHSHVYWYRQLPEEGLKFMVYLQKENIIDESGMPKERFSAEFPKEGPSILRIQQVVRGDSAAYFCASSPFFGGSSYNEQFFGPGTRLTVL.

The chain combines TRBV9 with TRBJ2-7, with D unclear. V dropped 0 bases and J dropped 0 bases, with 7 bases sitting between them. This CDR3 is built from 14 residues. CDR1 is SGDLS, CDR2 YYNGEE, per germline. In DNA form, the CDR3 reads TGTGCCAGCAGCGTAGACGTCAACTCCTACGAGCAGTACGTC. It yields the protein CASSVDVNSYEQYV.

The rearrangement joins TRBV7-2 to TRBJ2-1, with 7 bases identical to TRBD2. V shed 5 bases, J shed 3 bases, and the junction held 16 bases outside the gene matches. Germline CDR1 and CDR2: SGHTA and FQGNSA. CDR3 length equals 18 residues. The CDR3 spells CASSLRYGRELRYNEQFF. DNA of the CDR3: TGTGCCAGCAGCCTGCGTTATGGGCGGGAGTTGCGCTACAATGAGCAGTTCTTC.

The gene calls are TRBV19 and TRBJ1-5; maybe TRBD1 (5 bases). Germline CDR1 LNHDA, CDR2 SQIVND (reference sequence). With 2 bases removed from V and 1 base from J, the gap between germline ends came to 9 bases. The CDR3 totals 15 residues. The chain's CDR3 is CASSIRQPSNQPQHF. CDR3 nucleotide sequence: TGTGCCAGTAGTATACGACAGCCAAGCAATCAGCCCCAGCATTTT.

The gene calls are TRBV5-4 and TRBJ2-3, with TRBD1 matching over 9 bases. This CDR3 is 16 amino acids long. The V segment lost 4 bases and the J segment 0 bases; nucleotides outside the gene matches: 6. Per germline, CDR1 SGHNT and CDR2 YYREEE (reference sequence). CDR3 sequence (DNA): TGTGCCAGCAGCAGGGGACAGGGTGGGAGCACAGATACGCAGTATTTT. The encoded protein is CASSRGQGGSTDTQYF. Drawing the rest from reference TRBV5-4 and TRBJ2-3, the complete variable domain is ETGVTQSPTHLIKTRGQQVTLRCSSQSGHNTVSWYQQALGQGPQFIFQYYREEENGRGNFPPRFSGLQFPNYSSELNVNALELDDSALYLCASSRGQGGSTDTQYFGPGTRLTVL.

The count of this clone is one. The rearrangement joins TRBV5-1 to TRBJ2-7; TRBD1 agrees at 7 bases. The CDR3 runs 15 residues. From germline, CDR1 is SGHRS and CDR2 YFSETQ. The V gene end was trimmed by 4 bases and the J gene end by 2 bases; junction bases not matched to a gene: 9. CDR3 loop: CASSPGTVLTYEQYF. In DNA form, the CDR3 reads TGCGCCAGCAGCCCCGGGACAGTCCTAACCTACGAGCAGTACTTC.

The gene calls are TRBV9 and TRBJ2-7, with TRBD2 identical over 9 bases. This CDR3 comprises 17 residues. The J segment lost 0 bases and the V segment lost 0 bases, leaving 7 bases of the junction unmatched. Germline loops: CDR1 SGDLS, CDR2 YYNGEE. The CDR3 region is CASSVGASGVSSYEQYF. The DNA of the CDR3 is TGTGCCAGCAGCGTAGGGGCTAGCGGGGTGAGCTCCTACGAGCAGTACTTC.

The rearrangement links TRBV19 to TRBJ1-5; tentative D call: TRBD1 (6 bases). V lost 4 bases and J lost 5, with 18 bases in between. In germline, CDR1 is LNHDA, CDR2 SQIVND (reference sequence). The CDR3 runs 16 residues. The CDR3 bases are TGTGCCAGTAGTACGAGAACAGGGATCGGGGATCAGCCCCAGCATTTT. Translation gives CASSTRTGIGDQPQHF.

V is TRBV14 and J is TRBJ2-7, with 9 bases that match TRBD2. The CDR3 loop spans 15 amino acids. CDR1 is SGHDN, CDR2 FVKESK, per germline. Trimming took 1 base from V and 6 from J; bases not matched to a gene: 7. The CDR3, as DNA: TGTGCCAGCAGCCAAGGTAGCGGGAGTATCTGCGAGCAGTACGTC. It translates to CASSQGSGSICEQYV.

The V and J genes are TRBV27 and TRBJ2-5; 11 bases align to TRBD2. The CDR3 length is 18 residues. The V segment lost 0 bases and the J segment 0 bases; nucleotides outside the gene matches: 6. Germline CDR1 and CDR2: MNHEY and SMNVEV (reference sequence). Here the CDR3 DNA reads TGTGCCAGCAGTTTATCGAAAAGACTAGCGGGATACCAAGAGACCCAGTACTTC. Amino acids: CASSLSKRLAGYQETQYF.

The genes are TRBV11-2 and TRBJ2-3; D is unclear. Germline loops: CDR1 SGHAT, CDR2 FQNNGV. Trimming cost V 6 bases and J 3 bases, with 7 bases left between them. CDR3 length: 12 residues. The CDR3 region has the DNA TGTGCCAGCAGGTATGGAACAGATACGCAGTATTTT. Its protein product is CASRYGTDTQYF.

The rearrangement uses TRBV15 and TRBJ1-5; D gene unclear. The CDR3 spans 13 residues. V was trimmed by 0 bases and J by 7 bases, leaving 7 bases between them. Germline values: CDR1 LNHNV, CDR2 YYDKDF (reference sequence). The CDR3 bases are TGTGCCACCAGCAGAGACGTTGGGCAGCCCCAGCATTTT. Translation gives CATSRDVGQPQHF.

CDR3 amino acids: CASSGTGQIGEKLFF. CDR3 nucleotides: TGTGCCAGCAGCGGGACAGGGCAGATAGGTGAAAAACTGTTTTTT. The genes are TRBV9 and TRBJ1-4, with 8 bases lining up with TRBD1. J lost 7 bases, V lost 3 bases, and 8 bases had no gene match. CDR1 is SGDLS, CDR2 YYNGEE, per germline. CDR3 size: 15 residues.

CDR3 nucleotide sequence: TGTGCCAGCAGCGTGGCAGGGGGCGCAGAGACCCAGTACTTC. Translated, it gives CASSVAGGAETQYF. The chain uses TRBV7-9 and TRBJ2-5, with 8 bases lining up with TRBD1. This CDR3 spans 14 amino acids. Germline values: CDR1 SEHNR, CDR2 FQNEAQ (reference sequence). Trimming removed 5 bases from V and 4 bases from J; junction bases left unmatched: 6.

Notes on this clone: A junction boundary mismatches the germline segment, possibly from a read error. The chain is built from TRBV7-9 and TRBJ1-1; D unresolved. CDR1 and CDR2 (germline): SEHNR, FQNEAQ (reference sequence). This CDR3 is 13 amino acids long. The chain's CDR3 is CASSQQTDTEAFF. The CDR3 nucleotides are TGCGCCAGCAGCCAACAGACGGACACTGAAGCTTTCTTT.

The chain employs TRBV5-1 and TRBJ1-4; 9 nucleotides line up with TRBD1. The length of the CDR3 is 14 residues. V gave up 3 bases and J gave up 8 bases; unmatched junction bases: 5. From germline, CDR1 is SGHRS and CDR2 YFSETQ. The CDR3 loop reads CASSWGDRDEKLFF. In DNA form, the CDR3 reads TGCGCCAGCAGCTGGGGGGACAGGGACGAAAAACTGTTTTTT.